These T cell receptor beta chains were read from a single sample in a study of low-dose radiotherapy and immunotherapy resistance in tumors. From the reads, TCRdb called clonotypes with MiXCR, one entry per CDR3 protein. The table records 30,000 to 40,000 distinct CDR3 sequences, less than 25% of them present only once. Sample: PBMCs, taken after low-dose radiotherapy plus immunotherapy. The receptors were gathered from a female donor with ovarian cancer. Both conserved end residues are part of each CDR3. The D gene is left open where the match is weak. The size entry is marked missing in some rows and otherwise reads once, few, many or a size class.

>TRBV7-9|TRBD2|TRBJ2-1|once
TGTGCCAGCAGCCTACTAGCGGGAGTTGAGCAGTTCTTC
CASSLLAGVEQFF
>TRBV7-6|TRBD2|TRBJ2-5|few
TGTGCCAGCAGCTTAGCACCACTCAGGGTTACGGGAGCGGGGGGACCCCAAGAGACCCAGTACTTC
CASSLAPLRVTGAGGPQETQYF
>TRBV7-6|.|TRBJ1-1|few
TGTGCCAGCAGCTTAGCGGGGTGGCCTGAAGCTTTCTTT
CASSLAGWPEAFF
>TRBV6-5|.|TRBJ1-1|many
TGTGCCAGCAGGACTACAGGGATGAACACTGAAGCTTTCTTT
CASRTTGMNTEAFF
>TRBV7-3|.|TRBJ2-3|many
TGTGCCAGCAGCTTTGACTGGGAGGATACGCAGTATTTT
CASSFDWEDTQYF
>TRBV23-1|TRBD1|TRBJ1-6|.
TGCGCCAGCAGTCCCTCCCGACAGGGGTCATATTCACCCCTCCACTTT
CASSPSRQGSYSPLHF
>TRBV9|.|TRBJ1-6|many
TGTGCCAGCAGCGGGGGCGCAGTGAATTCACCCCTCCACTTT
CASSGGAVNSPLHF
>TRBV2|.|TRBJ2-7|many
TGTGCCAGCAGTAAGACCCTCGGTTTGGGGCAGTACTTC
CASSKTLGLGQYF
>TRBV7-2|.|TRBJ2-2|many
TGTGCCAGCAGAATTAGGGATCGAGATGCCGGGGAGCTGTTTTTT
CASRIRDRDAGELFF
>TRBV20-1|TRBD1|TRBJ2-3|many
TGCAGTGCAGGACAGGGACCCACAGATACGCAGTATTTT
CSAGQGPTDTQYF
>TRBV5-1|.|TRBJ1-4|.
.
CASSSGQGNEKLFFFFF
>TRBV9|.|TRBJ2-7|many
TGTGCCAGCAGCGTACTAAGCGCTGGGGGCGAGCAGTACTTC
CASSVLSAGGEQYF
>TRBV7-8|.|TRBJ2-5|many
TGTGCCAGCAGCCCCGGTCCGCAAGAGACCCAGTACTTC
CASSPGPQETQYF
>TRBV5-1|.|TRBJ2-1|many
TGCGCCAGCAGCTTGTCTCTCGGTGAGCAGTTCTTC
CASSLSLGEQFF
>TRBV6-5|.|TRBJ2-5|.
TGTGCCAGCTCTCTAGGATTGTGGGACGGTTCCGCGGAGACCCAGTACTTC
CASSLGLWDGSAETQYF
>TRBV14|.|TRBJ1-2|.
TGTGCCAGCAGCCAAGAGTTCCGGAAGGACTATGGCTACACCTTC
CASSQEFRKDYGYTF
>TRBV20-1|.|TRBJ2-1|many
TGCAGTGCGGAGGACAGCTCCTACAATGAGCAGTTCTTC
CSAEDSSYNEQFF
>TRBV2|TRBD1|TRBJ2-3|many
TGTGCCAGCAGCTCGACAGGGACGGACACAGATACGCAGTATTTT
CASSSTGTDTDTQYF
>TRBV6-8|.|TRBJ2-2|.
TGTGCCAGCAGTTACGAGCTAGCCAGGGTATCCACCGGGGAGCTGTTTTTT
CASSYELARVSTGELFF
>TRBV18|TRBD1|TRBJ2-7|many
TGTGCCAGCAGCCTGGGACAGGGGAGCTCCTACGAGCAGTACTTC
CASSLGQGSSYEQYF
>TRBV7-9|.|TRBJ1-2|many
TGTGCCAGCACCCTAATGGGGGCTGACTATGGCTACACCTTC
CASTLMGADYGYTF
>TRBV7-9|.|TRBJ1-1|many
TGTGCCAGCAGTGATCAGGGGCCGAACACTGAAGCTTTCTTT
CASSDQGPNTEAFF
>TRBV10-3|.|TRBJ2-7|many
TGTGCCATCATGTCACAGACCTACGAGCAGTACTTC
CAIMSQTYEQYF
>TRBV5-1|.|TRBJ1-6|many
TGCGCCAGCAGCTCCGTTCTCCCGCAAGGAAATTCACCCCTCCACTTT
CASSSVLPQGNSPLHF
>TRBV7-9|TRBD2|TRBJ2-1|many
TGTGCCAGCAGCCTTAGCGGGGGGGCCCGCAATGAGCAGTTCTTC
CASSLSGGARNEQFF
>TRBV6-4|.|TRBJ2-3|many
TGTGCCAGCAGTGACTCGGCCGGGGTTACGCAGTATTTT
CASSDSAGVTQYF
>TRBV2|TRBD2|TRBJ2-1|.
TGTGCCAGCAGCGGAGCTAGCGGGAGAGACAGTGAGCAGTTCTTC
CASSGASGRDSEQFF
>TRBV4-2|TRBD1|TRBJ2-2|many
TGTGCCAGCAGCCATGCAACTCTGGGACAGAAAACGAACACCGGGGAGCTGTTTTTT
CASSHATLGQKTNTGELFF
>TRBV30|.|TRBJ2-3|many
TGTGCCTGGAGACCTTCAGATACGCAGTATTTT
CAWRPSDTQYF
>TRBV11-2|.|TRBJ2-7|medium-sized
TGTGCCAGCAGCTTAGATAGGGACGGGGTGAGGTACTTC
CASSLDRDGVRYF
>TRBV10-3|TRBD1|TRBJ2-5|.
TGTGCCATCAGTGAGGGACAGGGCTTGCAGACCCAGTACTTC
CAISEGQGLQTQYF
>TRBV19|TRBD1|TRBJ1-5|many
TGTGCCAGCGAAAAAGACAGGGCCTATCAGCCCCAGCATTTT
CASEKDRAYQPQHF
>TRBV23-1|.|TRBJ2-7|many
TGCGCCAGCACACAAGAAGACTTCATGGCCTACGAGCAGTACTTC
CASTQEDFMAYEQYF
>TRBV6-5|.|TRBJ2-5|.
TGTGCCAGCAGTTATGGGGACGGAGACCAAGAGACCCAGTACTTC
CASSYGDGDQETQYF
>TRBV13|.|TRBJ2-5|many
TGTGCCAGCAGCTTAGGGTCCAGGGTTTCGGAGGAGACCCAGTACTTC
CASSLGSRVSEETQYF
>TRBV11-3|.|TRBJ2-2|many
TGTGCCAGCACGGGTGCGGCCGGGGAGCTGTTTTTT
CASTGAAGELFF
>TRBV28|.|TRBJ1-2|many
TGTGCCACCGGGGGACAATACAGCTATGGCTACACCTTC
CATGGQYSYGYTF
>TRBV5-1|.|TRBJ1-4|many
TGCGCCAGCAGCCCGGGGAGGGGAGGCGAAAAACTGTTTTTT
CASSPGRGGEKLFF
>TRBV30|.|TRBJ1-3|.
TGTGCCTGGAGGAGCATCAACGGGGACACCATATATTTT
CAWRSINGDTIYF
>TRBV7-2|.|TRBJ1-1|many
TGTGCCAGCAGCAAACACGGTCTGGGGGCAGGTACTGAAGCTTTCTTT
CASSKHGLGAGTEAFF
>TRBV28|.|TRBJ1-1|many
TGTGCCAGCAGTTCACAAGCCCCTGAAGCTTTCTTT
CASSSQAPEAFF
>TRBV5-1|TRBD1|TRBJ1-2|few
TGCGCCAGCAGCTTGGCGACAGGGATAAACTATGGCTACACCTTC
CASSLATGINYGYTF
>TRBV7-2|.|TRBJ2-5|many
TGTGCCAGCAGCACCGGGGAGACCCAGTACTTC
CASSTGETQYF
>TRBV6-2/TRBV6-3|.|TRBJ2-7|many
TGTGCCAGCAGTTCGGGAAACTCCTACGAGCAGTACTTC
CASSSGNSYEQYF
>TRBV28|TRBD2|TRBJ2-1|.
TGTGCCAGCAGTGCCGGAGGGGCTAGCGGGAGGAAGCAGTTCTTC
CASSAGGASGRKQFF
>TRBV6-4|.|TRBJ2-6|many
TGTGCCAGCAGTGACGGCACTGGGGCCAACGTCCTGACTTTC
CASSDGTGANVLTF
>TRBV18|.|TRBJ1-3|many
TGTGCCAGCTCACCACGGGACGCCTCGGGGAACACCATATATTTT
CASSPRDASGNTIYF
>TRBV7-6|TRBD2|TRBJ2-3|many
TGTGCCAGCAGCTTAGCGGGAGCGGGGGGGCGCCAAGCGAATACGCAGTATTTT
CASSLAGAGGRQANTQYF
>TRBV28|.|TRBJ2-7|many
TGTGCCAGCAGCCGAACTGGTATTGAGTCCTACGAGCAGTACTTC
CASSRTGIESYEQYF
>TRBV14|TRBD2|TRBJ2-5|many
TGTGCCAGCAGTGGACTAGCGGGAACCCAAGAGACCCAGTACTTC
CASSGLAGTQETQYF
>TRBV5-1|.|TRBJ2-1|.
TGCGCCAGCAGCGTCGGAGCAGCTGGGAACAATGAGCAGTTCTTC
CASSVGAAGNNEQFF
>TRBV3-1|.|TRBJ2-1|.
TGTGCCAGCAGCCAAGGATCCTTACTCCATGAGCAGTTCTTC
CASSQGSLLHEQFF
>TRBV29-1|.|TRBJ1-4|.
TGCAGCGTGTCACAGACAACTAATGAAAAACTGTTTTTT
CSVSQTTNEKLFF
>TRBV18|.|TRBJ2-7|.
TGTGCCAGCTCACCCGGGGCAGGGCCCTACGAGCAGTACTTC
CASSPGAGPYEQYF
>TRBV5-1|TRBD1|TRBJ2-2|many
TGCGCCAGCACCTCAGGGACAGGGGTCCCCGGGGAGCTGTTTTTT
CASTSGTGVPGELFF